This T cell receptor beta chain was captured in a study of blood T cell repertoires in COVID-19. Study as a whole: COVID-19 samples from acute and convalescent phases originated in the United States, Italy and Spain. Sources were T cells, B-cell-depleted T cells, or PBMCs; the material itself was cDNA or gDNA.

TCRdb keeps only in-frame clones here, not all; method: immunoSEQ multiplex PCR. The sample has roughly 250,000 clones, 65% to 90% seen once; the top ten hold around 7.2%. V dropped 7 bases and J dropped 7 bases, with 17 bases sitting between them. The CDR3 consists of 14 residues. Germline CDR1 is MDHEN and CDR2 is SYDVKM. This TCR derives from a woman aged 45-65 years with acute or convalescent COVID-19. The sample comprised peripheral blood. The rearrangement uses TRBV28 and TRBJ1-5; TRBD1 is a possible D gene (5 bases). The CDR3 protein is CASKRDPRAQPQHF. For the CDR3, the DNA is TGTGCCAGCAAGCGGGACCCCCGGGCGCAGCCCCAGCATTTT.